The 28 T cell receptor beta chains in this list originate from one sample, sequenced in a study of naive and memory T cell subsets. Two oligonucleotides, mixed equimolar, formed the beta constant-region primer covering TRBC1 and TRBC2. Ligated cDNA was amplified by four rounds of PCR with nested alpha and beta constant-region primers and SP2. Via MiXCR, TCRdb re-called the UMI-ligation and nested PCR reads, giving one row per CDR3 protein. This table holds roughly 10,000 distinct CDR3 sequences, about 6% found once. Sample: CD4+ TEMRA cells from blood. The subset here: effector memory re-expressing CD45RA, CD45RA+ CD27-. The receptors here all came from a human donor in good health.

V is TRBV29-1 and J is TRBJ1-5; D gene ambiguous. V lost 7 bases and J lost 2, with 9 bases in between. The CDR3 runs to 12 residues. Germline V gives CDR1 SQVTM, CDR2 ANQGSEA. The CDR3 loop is CSALTGNQPQHF. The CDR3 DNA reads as TGCAGCGCCCTCACGGGCAATCAGCCCCAGCATTTT.

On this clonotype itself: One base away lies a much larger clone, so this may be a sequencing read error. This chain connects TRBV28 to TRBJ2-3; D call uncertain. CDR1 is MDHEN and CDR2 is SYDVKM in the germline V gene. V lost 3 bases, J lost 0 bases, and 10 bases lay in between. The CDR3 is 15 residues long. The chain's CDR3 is CASSFRKGSTDTQYF. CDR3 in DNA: TGTGCCAGCAGTTTTCGTAAAGGGAGCACAGATACGCAGTATTTT.

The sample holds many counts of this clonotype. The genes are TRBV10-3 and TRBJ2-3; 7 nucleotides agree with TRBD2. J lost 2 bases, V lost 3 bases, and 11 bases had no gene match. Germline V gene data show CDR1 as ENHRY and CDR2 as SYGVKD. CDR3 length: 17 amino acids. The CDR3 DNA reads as TGTGCCATCAGTGAATCCAGCGGGACCATCCCCACAGATACGCAGTATTTT. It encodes CAISESSGTIPTDTQYF.

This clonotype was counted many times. The CDR3: CASTKQGDISYEQYF. Written as DNA, the CDR3 is TGTGCCAGCACCAAACAGGGCGACATCTCCTACGAGCAGTACTTC. The V gene is TRBV6-1, the J gene TRBJ2-7; a possible D gene is TRBD1 (6 bases). V dropped 7 bases and J dropped 0 bases, with 16 bases sitting between them. The CDR3 spans 15 residues. CDR1 is MNHNS and CDR2 is SASEGT in the germline V gene.

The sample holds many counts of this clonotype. CDR3 protein: CASSLTGLAGYEQYF. For the CDR3, the DNA is TGTGCCAGCAGTTTAACGGGACTAGCGGGGTACGAGCAGTACTTC. The chain combines TRBV27 with TRBJ2-7; 13 positions match TRBD2. Trimming at V came to 2 bases and at J to 4 bases, leaving 2 bases not matched to a gene. There are 15 residues in the CDR3. The germline CDR1 and CDR2 sequences are MNHEY and SMNVEV (reference sequence).

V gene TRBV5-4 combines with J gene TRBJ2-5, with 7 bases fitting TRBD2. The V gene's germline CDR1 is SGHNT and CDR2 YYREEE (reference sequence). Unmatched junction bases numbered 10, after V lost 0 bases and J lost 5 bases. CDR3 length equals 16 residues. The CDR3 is CASSLAAVGGSETQYF. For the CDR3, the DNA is TGTGCCAGCAGCTTGGCCGCCGTCGGGGGGTCGGAGACCCAGTACTTC.

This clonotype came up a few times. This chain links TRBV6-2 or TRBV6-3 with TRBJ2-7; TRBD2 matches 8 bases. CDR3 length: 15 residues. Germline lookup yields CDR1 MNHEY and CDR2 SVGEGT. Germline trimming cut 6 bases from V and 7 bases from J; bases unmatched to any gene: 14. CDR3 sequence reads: CASRPTTSDSLEQYF. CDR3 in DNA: TGTGCCAGCAGACCTACGACTAGCGATAGTCTAGAGCAGTACTTC.

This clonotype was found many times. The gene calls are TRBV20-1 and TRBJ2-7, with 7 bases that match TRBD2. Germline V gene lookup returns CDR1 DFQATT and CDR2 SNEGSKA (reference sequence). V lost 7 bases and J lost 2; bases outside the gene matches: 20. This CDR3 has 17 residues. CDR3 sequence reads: CSVSTLDGTNKAYEQYF. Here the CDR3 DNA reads TGCAGTGTTAGTACCTTAGACGGGACTAATAAGGCCTACGAGCAGTACTTC.

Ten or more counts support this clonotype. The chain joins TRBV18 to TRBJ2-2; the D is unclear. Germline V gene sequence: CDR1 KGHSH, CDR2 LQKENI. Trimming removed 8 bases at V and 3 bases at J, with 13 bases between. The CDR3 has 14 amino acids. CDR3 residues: CASHLGPDTGELFF. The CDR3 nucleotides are TGTGCCAGCCACCTGGGCCCGGACACCGGGGAGCTGTTTTTT.

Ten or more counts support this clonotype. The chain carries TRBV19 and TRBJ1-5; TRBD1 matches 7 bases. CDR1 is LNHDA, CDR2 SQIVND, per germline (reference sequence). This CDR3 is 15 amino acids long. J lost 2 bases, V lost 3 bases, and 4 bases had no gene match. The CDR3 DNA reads TGTGCCAGTAGTATCGACAGGGCCCGCAATCAGCCCCAGCATTTT. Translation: CASSIDRARNQPQHF. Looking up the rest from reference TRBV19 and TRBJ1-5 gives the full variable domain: DGGITQSPKYLFRKEGQNVTLSCEQNLNHDAMYWYRQDPGQGLRLIYYSQIVNDFQKGDIAEGYSVSREKKESFPLTVTSAQKNPTAFYLCASSIDRARNQPQHFGDGTRLSIL.

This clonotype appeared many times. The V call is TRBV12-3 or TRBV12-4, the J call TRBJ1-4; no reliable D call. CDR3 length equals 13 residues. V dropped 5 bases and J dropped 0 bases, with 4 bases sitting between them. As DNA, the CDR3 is TGTGCCAGCAGTCTTGCAACTAATGAAAAACTGTTTTTT. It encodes CASSLATNEKLFF.

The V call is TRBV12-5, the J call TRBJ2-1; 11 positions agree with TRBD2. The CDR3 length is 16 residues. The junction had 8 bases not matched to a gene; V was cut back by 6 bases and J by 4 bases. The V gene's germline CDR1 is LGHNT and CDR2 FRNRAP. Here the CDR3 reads CASGPPIAGGYNEQFF. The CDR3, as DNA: TGTGCTAGTGGGCCTCCAATAGCGGGAGGGTACAATGAGCAGTTCTTC.

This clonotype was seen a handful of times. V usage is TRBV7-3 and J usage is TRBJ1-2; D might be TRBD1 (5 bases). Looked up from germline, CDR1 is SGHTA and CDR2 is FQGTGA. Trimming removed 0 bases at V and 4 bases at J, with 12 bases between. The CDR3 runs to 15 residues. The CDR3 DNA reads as TGTGCCAGCAGCTTAACCCCCGGGACCACCTATGGCTACACCTTC. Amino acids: CASSLTPGTTYGYTF.

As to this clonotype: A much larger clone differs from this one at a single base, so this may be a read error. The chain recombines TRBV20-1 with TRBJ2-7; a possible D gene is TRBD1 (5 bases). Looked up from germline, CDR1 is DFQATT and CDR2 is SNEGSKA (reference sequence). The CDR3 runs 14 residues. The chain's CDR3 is CSARDPGPPYEQCF. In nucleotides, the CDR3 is TGCAGTGCTAGAGATCCAGGGCCCCCCTACGAGCAGTGCTTC.

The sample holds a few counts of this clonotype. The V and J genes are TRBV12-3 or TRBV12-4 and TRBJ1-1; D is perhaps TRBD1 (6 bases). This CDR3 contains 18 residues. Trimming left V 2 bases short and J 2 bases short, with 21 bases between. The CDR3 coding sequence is TGTGCCAGCAGTTTAATGAAGGGGGGAACGTGGGGAAACACTGAAGCTTTCTTT. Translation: CASSLMKGGTWGNTEAFF.

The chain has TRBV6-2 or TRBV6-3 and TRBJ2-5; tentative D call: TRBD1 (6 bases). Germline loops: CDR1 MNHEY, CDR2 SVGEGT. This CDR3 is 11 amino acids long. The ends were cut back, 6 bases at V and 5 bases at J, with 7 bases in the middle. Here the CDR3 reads CASSQGETQYF. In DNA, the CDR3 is TGTGCCAGCAGCCAGGGGGAGACCCAGTACTTC.

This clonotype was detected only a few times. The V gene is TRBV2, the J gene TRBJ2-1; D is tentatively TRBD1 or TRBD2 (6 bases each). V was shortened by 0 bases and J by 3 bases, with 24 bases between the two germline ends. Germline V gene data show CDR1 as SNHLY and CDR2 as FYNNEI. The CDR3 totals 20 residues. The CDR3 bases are TGTGCCAGCAGTGAAGCTGCGGGACACGGTATTAGTTTGCGCTACAATGAGCAGTTCTTC. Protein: CASSEAAGHGISLRYNEQFF.

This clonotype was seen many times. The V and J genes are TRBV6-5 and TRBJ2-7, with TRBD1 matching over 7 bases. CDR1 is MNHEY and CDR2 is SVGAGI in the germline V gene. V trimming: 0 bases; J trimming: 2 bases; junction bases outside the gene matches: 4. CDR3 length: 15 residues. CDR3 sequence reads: CASSYSSGQTYEQYF. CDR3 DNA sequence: TGTGCCAGCAGTTACTCGTCGGGACAGACCTACGAGCAGTACTTC.

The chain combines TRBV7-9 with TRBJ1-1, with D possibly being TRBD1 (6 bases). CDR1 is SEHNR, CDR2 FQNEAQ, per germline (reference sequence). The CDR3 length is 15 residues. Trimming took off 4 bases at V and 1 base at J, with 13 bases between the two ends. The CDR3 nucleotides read TGTGCCAGCAGCTCCGCCCCGACAGGGAACACTGAAGCTTTCTTT. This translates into CASSSAPTGNTEAFF. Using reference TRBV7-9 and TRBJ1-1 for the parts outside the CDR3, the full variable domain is DTGVSQNPRHKITKRGQNVTFRCDPISEHNRLYWYRQTLGQGPEFLTYFQNEAQLEKSRLLSDRFSAERPKGSFSTLEIQRTEQGDSAMYLCASSSAPTGNTEAFFGQGTRLTVV.

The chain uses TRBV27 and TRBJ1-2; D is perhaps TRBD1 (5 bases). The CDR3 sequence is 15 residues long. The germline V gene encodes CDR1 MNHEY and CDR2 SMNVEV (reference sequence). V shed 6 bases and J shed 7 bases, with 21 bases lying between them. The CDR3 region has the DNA TGTGCCAGCAGATCCCTCGGCAGGGTAGTGTGTGGCTACACCTTC. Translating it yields CASRSLGRVVCGYTF.

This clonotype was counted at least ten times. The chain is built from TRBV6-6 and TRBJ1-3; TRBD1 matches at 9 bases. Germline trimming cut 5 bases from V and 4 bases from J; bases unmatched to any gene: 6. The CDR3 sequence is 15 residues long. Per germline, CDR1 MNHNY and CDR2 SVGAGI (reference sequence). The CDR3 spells CASSGGQGHGNTIYF. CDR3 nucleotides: TGTGCCAGCAGTGGGGGACAGGGCCACGGAAACACCATATATTTT.

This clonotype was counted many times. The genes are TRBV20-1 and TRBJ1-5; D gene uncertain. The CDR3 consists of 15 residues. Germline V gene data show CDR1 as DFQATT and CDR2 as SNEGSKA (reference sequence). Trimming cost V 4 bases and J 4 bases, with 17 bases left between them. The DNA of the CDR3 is TGCAGTGCTACCCTCGACGGGAGAGATAATCAGCCCCAGCATTTT. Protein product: CSATLDGRDNQPQHF.

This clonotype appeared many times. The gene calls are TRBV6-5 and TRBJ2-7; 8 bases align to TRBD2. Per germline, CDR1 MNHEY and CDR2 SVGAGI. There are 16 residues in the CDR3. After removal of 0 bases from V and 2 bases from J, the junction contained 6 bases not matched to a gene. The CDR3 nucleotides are TGTGCCAGCAGTTACTCGATAGTAGCGGGGCCCTACGAGCAGTACTTC. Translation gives CASSYSIVAGPYEQYF.

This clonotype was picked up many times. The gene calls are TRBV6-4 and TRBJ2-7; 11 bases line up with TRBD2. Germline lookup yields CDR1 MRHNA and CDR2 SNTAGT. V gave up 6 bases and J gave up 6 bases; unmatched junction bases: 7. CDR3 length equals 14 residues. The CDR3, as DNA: TGTGCCAGCAGGACGGGTAGCGGGAGGGCCGAGCAGTACTTC. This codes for CASRTGSGRAEQYF.

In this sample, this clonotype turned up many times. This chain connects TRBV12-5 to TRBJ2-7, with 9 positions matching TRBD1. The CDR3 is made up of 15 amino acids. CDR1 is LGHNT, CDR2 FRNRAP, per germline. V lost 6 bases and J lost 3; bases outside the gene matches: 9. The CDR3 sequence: CASGKWGTGYYEQYF. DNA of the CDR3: TGTGCTAGTGGCAAGTGGGGGACAGGGTACTACGAGCAGTACTTC.

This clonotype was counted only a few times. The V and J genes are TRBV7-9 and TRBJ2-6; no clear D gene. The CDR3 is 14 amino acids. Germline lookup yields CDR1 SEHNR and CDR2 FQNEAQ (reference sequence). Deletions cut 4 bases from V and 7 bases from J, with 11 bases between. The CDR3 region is CASSSAVVANVLTF. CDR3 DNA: TGTGCCAGCAGCTCCGCGGTGGTTGCCAACGTCCTGACTTTC. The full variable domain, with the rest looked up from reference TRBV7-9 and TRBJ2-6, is DTGVSQNPRHKITKRGQNVTFRCDPISEHNRLYWYRQTLGQGPEFLTYFQNEAQLEKSRLLSDRFSAERPKGSFSTLEIQRTEQGDSAMYLCASSSAVVANVLTFGAGSRLTVL.

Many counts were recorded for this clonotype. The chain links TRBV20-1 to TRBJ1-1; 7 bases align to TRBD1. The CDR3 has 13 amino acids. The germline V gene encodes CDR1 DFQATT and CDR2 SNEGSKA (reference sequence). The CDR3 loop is CSVRQGLGTEAFF. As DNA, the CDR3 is TGCAGCGTCCGACAGGGTTTAGGCACTGAAGCTTTCTTT.

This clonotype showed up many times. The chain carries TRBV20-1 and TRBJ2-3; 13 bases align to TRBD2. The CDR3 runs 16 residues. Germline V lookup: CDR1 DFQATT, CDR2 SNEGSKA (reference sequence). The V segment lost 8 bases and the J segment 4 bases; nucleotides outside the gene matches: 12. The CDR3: CSFTSGGASVSDTQYF. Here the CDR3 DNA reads TGCAGTTTTACTAGCGGGGGGGCCTCGGTGTCAGATACGCAGTATTTT.